This TCR beta chain was recovered during a study of T cell repertoires in cytomegalovirus infection. CDR1 and CDR2 (germline): SGHTA, FQGNSA. There are 14 residues in the CDR3. V was cut by 4 bases and J by 3 bases, with 12 bases left in between. This clonotype was seen ten or more times. TCRdb passed the reads through MiXCR, listing each CDR3 protein once. The sample has around 450,000 distinct CDR3 sequences, approximately 31% seen once. The TCR comes from a human donor in good health (CMV status not recorded). Some clones in this sample may be carry-over from other donors' samples. The sample was PBMCs. The chain is built from TRBV7-2 and TRBJ2-5; maybe TRBD1 (6 bases). The CDR3 protein is CASSYRELKETQYF. CDR3 in DNA: TGTGCCAGCAGCTACAGGGAATTGAAAGAGACCCAGTACTTC.